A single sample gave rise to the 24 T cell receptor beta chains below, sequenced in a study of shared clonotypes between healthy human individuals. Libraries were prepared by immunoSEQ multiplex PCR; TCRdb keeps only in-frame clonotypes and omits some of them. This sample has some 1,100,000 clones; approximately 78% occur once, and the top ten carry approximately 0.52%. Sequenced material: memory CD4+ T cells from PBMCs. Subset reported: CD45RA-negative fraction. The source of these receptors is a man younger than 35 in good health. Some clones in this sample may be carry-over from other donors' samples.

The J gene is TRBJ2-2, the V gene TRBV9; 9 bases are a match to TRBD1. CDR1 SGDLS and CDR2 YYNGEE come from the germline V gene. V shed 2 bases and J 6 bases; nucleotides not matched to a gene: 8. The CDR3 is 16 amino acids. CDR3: CASSVGQGSDSGELFF. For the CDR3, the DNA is TGTGCCAGCAGCGTCGGACAGGGGAGTGACTCCGGGGAGCTGTTTTTT.

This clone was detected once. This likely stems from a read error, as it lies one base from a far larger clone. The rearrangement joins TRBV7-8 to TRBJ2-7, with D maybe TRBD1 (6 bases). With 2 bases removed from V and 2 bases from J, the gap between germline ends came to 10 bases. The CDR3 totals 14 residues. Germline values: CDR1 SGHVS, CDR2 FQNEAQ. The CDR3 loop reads CASSLRQAPYEQYF. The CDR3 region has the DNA TGTGCCAGCAGCTTACGACAGGCTCCCTACGAGCAGTACTTC. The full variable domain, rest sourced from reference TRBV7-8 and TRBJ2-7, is GAGVSQSPRYKVAKRGQDVALRCDPISGHVSLFWYQQALGQGPEFLTYFQNEAQLDKSGLPSDRFFAERPEGSVSTLKIQRTQQEDSAVYLCASSLRQAPYEQYFGPGTRLTVT.

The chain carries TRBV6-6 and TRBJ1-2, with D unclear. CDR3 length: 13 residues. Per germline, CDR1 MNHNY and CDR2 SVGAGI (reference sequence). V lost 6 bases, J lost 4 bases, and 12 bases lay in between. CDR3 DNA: TGTGCCAGCAGGATGGACGGTGTCTATGGCTACACCTTC. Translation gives CASRMDGVYGYTF.

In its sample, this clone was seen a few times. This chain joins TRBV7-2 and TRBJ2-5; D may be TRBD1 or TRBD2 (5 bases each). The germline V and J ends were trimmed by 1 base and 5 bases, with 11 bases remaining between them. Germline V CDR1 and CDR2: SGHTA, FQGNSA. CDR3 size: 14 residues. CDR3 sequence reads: CASSLVAGTETQYF. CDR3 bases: TGTGCCAGCAGCTTAGTTGCAGGGACGGAGACCCAGTACTTC.

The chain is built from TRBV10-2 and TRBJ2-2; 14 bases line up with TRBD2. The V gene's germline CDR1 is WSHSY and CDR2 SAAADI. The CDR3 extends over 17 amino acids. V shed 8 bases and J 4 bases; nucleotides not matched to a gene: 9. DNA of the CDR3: TGCGCCAGCCTAGGGACTAGCGGGAGCGGTAGCACCGGGGAGCTGTTTTTT. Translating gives CASLGTSGSGSTGELFF.

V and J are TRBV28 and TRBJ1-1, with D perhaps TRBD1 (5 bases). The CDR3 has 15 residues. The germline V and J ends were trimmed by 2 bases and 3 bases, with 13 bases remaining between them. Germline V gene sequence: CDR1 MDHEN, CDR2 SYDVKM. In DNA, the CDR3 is TGTGCCAGCAGTTTACAGGGCAGGGCGCACACTGAAGCTTTCTTT. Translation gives CASSLQGRAHTEAFF.

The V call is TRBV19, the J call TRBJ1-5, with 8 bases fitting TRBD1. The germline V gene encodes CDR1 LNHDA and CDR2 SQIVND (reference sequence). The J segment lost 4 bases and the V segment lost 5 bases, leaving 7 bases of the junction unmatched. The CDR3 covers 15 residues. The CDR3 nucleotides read TGTGCCAGTAGTGTGGACAGGGCCGGGAATCAGCCCCAGCATTTT. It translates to CASSVDRAGNQPQHF.

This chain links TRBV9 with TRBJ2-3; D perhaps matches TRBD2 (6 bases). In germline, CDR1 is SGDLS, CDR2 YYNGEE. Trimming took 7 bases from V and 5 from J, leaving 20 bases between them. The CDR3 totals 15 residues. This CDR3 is CASSWGEPGGDTQYF. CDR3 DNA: TGTGCCAGCTCCTGGGGCGAACCCGGGGGAGATACGCAGTATTTT.

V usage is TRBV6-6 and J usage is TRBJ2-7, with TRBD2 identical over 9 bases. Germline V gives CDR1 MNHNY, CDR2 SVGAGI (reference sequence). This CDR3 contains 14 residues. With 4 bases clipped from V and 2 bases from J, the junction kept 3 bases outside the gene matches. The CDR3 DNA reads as TGTGCCAGCAGTTCAGCGGGAGGTACCTACGAGCAGTACTTC. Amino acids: CASSSAGGTYEQYF.

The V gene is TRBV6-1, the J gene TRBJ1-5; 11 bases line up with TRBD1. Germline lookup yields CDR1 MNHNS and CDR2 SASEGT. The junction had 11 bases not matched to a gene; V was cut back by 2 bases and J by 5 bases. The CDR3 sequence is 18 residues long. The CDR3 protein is CASSERTGGRVYYQPQHF. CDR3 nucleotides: TGTGCCAGCAGTGAAAGGACAGGGGGCCGAGTGTATTATCAGCCCCAGCATTTT.

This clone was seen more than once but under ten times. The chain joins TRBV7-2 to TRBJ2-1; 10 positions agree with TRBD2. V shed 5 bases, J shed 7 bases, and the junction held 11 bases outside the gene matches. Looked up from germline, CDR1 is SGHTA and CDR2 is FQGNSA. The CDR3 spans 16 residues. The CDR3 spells CASSQGRPSGSNEQFF. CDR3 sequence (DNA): TGTGCCAGCAGCCAGGGCAGGCCTAGCGGGAGTAATGAGCAGTTCTTC.

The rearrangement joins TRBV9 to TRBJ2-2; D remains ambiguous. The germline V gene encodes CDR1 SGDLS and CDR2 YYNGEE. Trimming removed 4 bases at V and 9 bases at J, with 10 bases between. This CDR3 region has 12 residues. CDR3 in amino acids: CASSTTAWELFF. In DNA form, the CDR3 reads TGTGCCAGCAGCACCACAGCCTGGGAGCTGTTTTTT.

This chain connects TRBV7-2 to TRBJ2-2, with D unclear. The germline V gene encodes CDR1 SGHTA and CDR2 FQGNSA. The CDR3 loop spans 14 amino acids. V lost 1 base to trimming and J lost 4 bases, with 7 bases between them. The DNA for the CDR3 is TGTGCCAGCAGCTTAGAAAGCAGCACCGGGGAGCTGTTTTTT. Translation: CASSLESSTGELFF.

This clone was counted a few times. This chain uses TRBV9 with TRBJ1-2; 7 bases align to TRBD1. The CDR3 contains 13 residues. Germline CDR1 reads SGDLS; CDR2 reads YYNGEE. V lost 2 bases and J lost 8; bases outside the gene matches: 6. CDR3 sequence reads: CASSVTGESGYTF. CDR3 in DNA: TGTGCCAGCAGCGTCACAGGGGAGTCAGGCTACACCTTC.

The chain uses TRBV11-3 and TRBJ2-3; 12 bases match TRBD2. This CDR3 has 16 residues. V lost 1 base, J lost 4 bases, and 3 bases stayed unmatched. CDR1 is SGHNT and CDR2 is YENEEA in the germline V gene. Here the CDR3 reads CASSLGGLAGSDTQYF. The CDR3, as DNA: TGTGCCAGCAGCTTAGGCGGACTAGCGGGATCAGATACGCAGTATTTT.

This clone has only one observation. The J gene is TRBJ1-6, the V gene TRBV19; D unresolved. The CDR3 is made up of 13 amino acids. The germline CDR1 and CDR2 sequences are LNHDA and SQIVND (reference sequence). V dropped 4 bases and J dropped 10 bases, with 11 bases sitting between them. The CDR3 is CASSTARGSPLHF. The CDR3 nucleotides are TGTGCCAGTAGTACAGCCCGGGGATCACCCCTCCACTTT. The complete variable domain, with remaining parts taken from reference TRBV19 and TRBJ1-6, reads DGGITQSPKYLFRKEGQNVTLSCEQNLNHDAMYWYRQDPGQGLRLIYYSQIVNDFQKGDIAEGYSVSREKKESFPLTVTSAQKNPTAFYLCASSTARGSPLHFGNGTRLTVT.

CDR3 bases: TGTGCCAGCAGCCTTACGAGGGGAGCCAGGAATGAGCAGTTCTTC. This encodes CASSLTRGARNEQFF. The chain employs TRBV11-3 and TRBJ2-1, with D possibly being TRBD1 or TRBD2 (5 bases each). V was cut by 5 bases and J by 7 bases, with 18 bases left in between. The CDR3 totals 15 residues. Germline V lookup: CDR1 SGHNT, CDR2 YENEEA.

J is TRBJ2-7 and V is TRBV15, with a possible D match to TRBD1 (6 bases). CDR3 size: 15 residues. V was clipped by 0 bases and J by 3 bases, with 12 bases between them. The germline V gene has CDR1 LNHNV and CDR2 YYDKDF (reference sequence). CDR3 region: CATSREQGSSYEQYF. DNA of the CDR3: TGTGCCACCAGCAGAGAACAGGGCAGTAGCTACGAGCAGTACTTC.

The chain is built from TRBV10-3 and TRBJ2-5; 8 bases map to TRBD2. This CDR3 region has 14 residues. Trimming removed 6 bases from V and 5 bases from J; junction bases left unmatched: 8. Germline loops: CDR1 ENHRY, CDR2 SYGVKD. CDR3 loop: CAISGSGIPETQYF. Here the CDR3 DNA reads TGTGCCATCAGCGGTAGCGGGATCCCCGAGACCCAGTACTTC.

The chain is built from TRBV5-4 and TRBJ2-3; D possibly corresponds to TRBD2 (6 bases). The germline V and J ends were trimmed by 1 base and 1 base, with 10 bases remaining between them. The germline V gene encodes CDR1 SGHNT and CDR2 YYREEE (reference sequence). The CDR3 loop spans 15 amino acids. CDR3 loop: CASSLRSGGTDTQYF. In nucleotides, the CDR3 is TGTGCCAGCAGCTTGCGGTCGGGAGGCACAGATACGCAGTATTTT. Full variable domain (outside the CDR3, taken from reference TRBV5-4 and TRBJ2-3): ETGVTQSPTHLIKTRGQQVTLRCSSQSGHNTVSWYQQALGQGPQFIFQYYREEENGRGNFPPRFSGLQFPNYSSELNVNALELDDSALYLCASSLRSGGTDTQYFGPGTRLTVL.

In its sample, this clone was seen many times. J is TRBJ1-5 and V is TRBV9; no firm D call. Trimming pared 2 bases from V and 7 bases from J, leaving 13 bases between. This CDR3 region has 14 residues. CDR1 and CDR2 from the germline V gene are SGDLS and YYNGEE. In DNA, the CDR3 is TGTGCCAGCAGCGTGGAGGGCACCCAGCAGCCCCAGCATTTT. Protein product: CASSVEGTQQPQHF. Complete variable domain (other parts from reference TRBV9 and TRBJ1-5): DSGVTQTPKHLITATGQRVTLRCSPRSGDLSVYWYQQSLDQGLQFLIQYYNGEERAKGNILERFSAQQFPDLHSELNLSSLELGDSALYFCASSVEGTQQPQHFGDGTRLSIL.

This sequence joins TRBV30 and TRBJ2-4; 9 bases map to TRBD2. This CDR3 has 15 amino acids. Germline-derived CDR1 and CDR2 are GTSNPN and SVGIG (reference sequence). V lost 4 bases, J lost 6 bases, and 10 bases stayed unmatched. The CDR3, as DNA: TGTGCCTGGAATGACGCGGGAGGGCCGAGAAACATTCAGTACTTC. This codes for CAWNDAGGPRNIQYF.

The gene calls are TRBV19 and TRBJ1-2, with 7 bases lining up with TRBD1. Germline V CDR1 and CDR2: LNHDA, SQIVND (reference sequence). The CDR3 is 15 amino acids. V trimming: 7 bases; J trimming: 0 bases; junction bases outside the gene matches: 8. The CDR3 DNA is TGTGCCAGTAATCCCGGGACAGCTACTAACTATGGCTACACCTTC. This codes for CASNPGTATNYGYTF.

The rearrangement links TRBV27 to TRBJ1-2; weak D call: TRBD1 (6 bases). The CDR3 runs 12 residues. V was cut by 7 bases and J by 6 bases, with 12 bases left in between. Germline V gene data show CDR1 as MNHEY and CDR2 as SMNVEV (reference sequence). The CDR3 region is CASTLRGHGYTF. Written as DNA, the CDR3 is TGTGCCAGCACCCTACGGGGGCATGGCTACACCTTC.